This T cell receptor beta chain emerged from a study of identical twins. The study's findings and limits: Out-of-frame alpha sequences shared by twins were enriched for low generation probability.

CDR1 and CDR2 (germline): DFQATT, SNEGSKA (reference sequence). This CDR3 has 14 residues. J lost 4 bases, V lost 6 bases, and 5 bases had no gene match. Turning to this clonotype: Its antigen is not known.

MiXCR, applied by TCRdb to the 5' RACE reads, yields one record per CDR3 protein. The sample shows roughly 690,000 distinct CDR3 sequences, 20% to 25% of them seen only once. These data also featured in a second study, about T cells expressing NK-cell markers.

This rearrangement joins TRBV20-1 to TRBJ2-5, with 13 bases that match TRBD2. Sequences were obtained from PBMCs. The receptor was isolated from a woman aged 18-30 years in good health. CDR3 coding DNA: TGCAGTGCCCTCTGGACTAGCGGGGGAGAGACCCAGTACTTC. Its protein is CSALWTSGGETQYF.